The next 16 T cell receptor beta chains were all read from a single sample in a study of shared clonotypes between healthy human individuals. TCRdb keeps only in-frame clones here, not all; method: immunoSEQ multiplex PCR. The repertoire holds about 1 million clones, with under 80% as singletons. Sequenced material: memory CD4+ T cells sorted from blood. The subset: CD45RA-negative fraction. All receptors come from a man between 18 and 35 years old in good health.

This chain links TRBV9 with TRBJ2-1; no definite D call. Between the trimmed V and J ends, which lost 1 base and 7 bases, there was a span of 12 bases. There are 14 residues in the CDR3. Germline CDR1 SGDLS, CDR2 YYNGEE. The CDR3 bases are TGTGCCAGCAGCGTACGTACCCCCCCAAATGAGCAGTTCTTC. Amino acid sequence: CASSVRTPPNEQFF.

This rearrangement joins TRBV4-3 to TRBJ1-2; the D gene is possibly TRBD1 (5 bases). The ends were cut back, 0 bases at V and 8 bases at J, with 13 bases in the middle. This CDR3 has 14 amino acids. Germline-derived CDR1 and CDR2 are LGHNA and YSLEER. The CDR3 loop reads CASSQERGTMGYTF. CDR3 coding DNA: TGCGCCAGCAGCCAAGAACGGGGCACTATGGGCTACACCTTC.

The CDR3 protein is CASSPTGWDGYTF. The CDR3 DNA reads TGTGCCAGCAGCCCGACAGGCTGGGATGGCTACACCTTC. This chain joins TRBV6-6 and TRBJ1-2; perhaps TRBD1 as D (6 bases). The V gene's germline CDR1 is MNHNY and CDR2 SVGAGI (reference sequence). Deletions cut 6 bases from V and 6 bases from J, with 14 bases between. The CDR3 sequence is 13 residues long.

The V gene is TRBV4-1, the J gene TRBJ1-5; D uncertain. Germline assignment: CDR1 MGHRA and CDR2 YSYEKL. Between the trimmed V and J ends, which lost 0 bases and 2 bases, there was a span of 5 bases. This CDR3 is built from 14 residues. The CDR3 reads CASSQEGGNQPQHF. The CDR3, as DNA: TGCGCCAGCAGCCAAGAGGGTGGCAATCAGCCCCAGCATTTT.

This sequence joins TRBV9 and TRBJ2-7; D gene ambiguous. The ends were cut back, 3 bases at V and 1 base at J, with 11 bases in the middle. This CDR3 has 14 residues. The V gene's germline CDR1 is SGDLS and CDR2 YYNGEE. The CDR3 region is CASSARTESYEQYF. The CDR3 DNA follows: TGTGCCAGCAGCGCCCGGACGGAGTCCTACGAGCAGTACTTC.

The genes are TRBV5-4 and TRBJ2-7; maybe TRBD2 (6 bases). Germline loops: CDR1 SGHNT, CDR2 YYREEE (reference sequence). CDR3 length: 13 residues. Trimming shortened V by 7 bases and J by 7 bases, and 18 bases separated the two germline ends. This CDR3 reads CASRGSVLEEQYF. CDR3 in DNA: TGTGCCAGCCGGGGGAGTGTCCTGGAGGAGCAGTACTTC.

At least ten counts were recorded for this clone. The chain has TRBV5-6 and TRBJ2-7; D perhaps matches TRBD2 (6 bases). The CDR3 sequence is 15 residues long. Germline CDR1 SGHDT, CDR2 YYEEEE. V was shortened by 4 bases and J by 0 bases, with 14 bases between the two germline ends. CDR3 region: CASSPRDSYSYEQYF. DNA of the CDR3: TGTGCCAGCAGCCCCCGGGACTCTTACTCCTACGAGCAGTACTTC.

The V call is TRBV11-2, the J call TRBJ2-2, with TRBD2 matching 10 bases. The CDR3 totals 17 residues. V trimming: 5 bases; J trimming: 1 base; junction bases outside the gene matches: 7. From germline, CDR1 is SGHAT and CDR2 FQNNGV. For the CDR3, the DNA is TGTGCCAGCAGCCCGGGATCTAGCGGGAGGAACACCGGGGAGCTGTTTTTT. It codes for CASSPGSSGRNTGELFF.

CDR3 sequence reads: CASSPSGGMETQYF. CDR3 in DNA: TGTGCCAGCAGTCCAAGCGGGGGAATGGAGACCCAGTACTTC. The rearrangement joins TRBV6-5 to TRBJ2-5; TRBD2 aligns across 8 bases. This CDR3 has 14 amino acids. J lost 5 bases, V lost 5 bases, and 7 bases had no gene match. Germline V gene lookup returns CDR1 MNHEY and CDR2 SVGAGI.

The V and J genes are TRBV5-1 and TRBJ2-2, with 14 bases identical to TRBD2. CDR1 is SGHRS, CDR2 YFSETQ, per germline. The CDR3 runs 17 residues. J lost 4 bases, V lost 5 bases, and 7 bases had no gene match. DNA for the CDR3: TGCGCCAGCAGTTCCGGGACTAGCGGGAGTATCACCGGGGAGCTGTTTTTT. Residues: CASSSGTSGSITGELFF.

The gene calls are TRBV6-6 and TRBJ2-7; 11 nucleotides agree with TRBD2. The CDR3 consists of 14 residues. The germline gives CDR1 MNHNY, CDR2 SVGAGI (reference sequence). The ends lost 9 bases at V and 2 bases at J; junction bases unmatched: 6. CDR3 nucleotide sequence: TGTGCCAGTGGGACTAGCGGATTTACCTACGAGCAGTACTTC. Translated: CASGTSGFTYEQYF.

The J gene is TRBJ2-7, the V gene TRBV30; 10 bases align to TRBD2. Trimming at V came to 2 bases and at J to 6 bases, leaving 10 bases not matched to a gene. Germline values: CDR1 GTSNPN, CDR2 SVGIG (reference sequence). The CDR3 spans 15 residues. The DNA of the CDR3 is TGTGCCTGGAGTCCCAACCTAGCGGGAGCGGGCGAGCAGTACTTC. Translating gives CAWSPNLAGAGEQYF.

The CDR3 sequence: CAISPGSSGDEQFF. CDR3 in DNA: TGTGCCATCAGTCCCGGGAGCAGTGGAGATGAGCAGTTCTTC. This chain uses TRBV10-3 with TRBJ2-1; a possible D gene is TRBD2 (6 bases). CDR3 size: 14 residues. The germline gives CDR1 ENHRY, CDR2 SYGVKD. Between the trimmed V and J ends, which lost 5 bases and 8 bases, there was a span of 16 bases.

This clone has just a few counts. The chain employs TRBV10-1 and TRBJ1-1, with D perhaps TRBD1 (5 bases). CDR3 size: 15 residues. Looked up from germline, CDR1 is WNHNN and CDR2 is SYGVQD (reference sequence). The V and J ends lost 4 bases and 0 bases respectively, with 12 bases between them. CDR3 in amino acids: CASSASGSLNTEAFF. CDR3 bases: TGCGCCAGCAGTGCCTCAGGGTCCCTGAACACTGAAGCTTTCTTT.

To note about this clone: Other nucleotide sequences from this sample produce the same CDR3. The chain uses TRBV11-2 and TRBJ2-5; tentative D call: TRBD2 (7 bases). The CDR3 consists of 14 residues. Germline CDR1 SGHAT, CDR2 FQNNGV. Trimming took off 2 bases at V and 4 bases at J, with 11 bases between the two ends. The CDR3: CASSLRGGGETQYF. Written as DNA, the CDR3 is TGTGCCAGCAGCTTAAGGGGGGGCGGAGAGACCCAGTACTTC.

The chain has TRBV6-5 and TRBJ2-5; tentatively, D is TRBD2 (7 bases). This CDR3 comprises 14 residues. CDR1 and CDR2 (germline): MNHEY, SVGAGI. Trimming took off 7 bases at V and 1 base at J, with 13 bases between the two ends. CDR3 DNA sequence: TGTGCCAGCATGAGGGGGGGAATCCAAGAGACCCAGTACTTC. Translation: CASMRGGIQETQYF.